This TCR beta chain was obtained from a study of cytomegalovirus exposure and HLA in healthy donors. This PCR relied on a set of 60 Vbeta primers and 13 Jbeta primers. Produced via immunoSEQ multiplex PCR; TCRdb's table is partial and in-frame only. The repertoire includes around 150,000 clones, around 84% of them detected once, and around 2.5% sits in the top ten. Germline lookup yields CDR1 LNHDA and CDR2 SQIVND (reference sequence). The CDR3 sequence is 16 residues long. The ends were cut back, 2 bases at V and 2 bases at J, with 10 bases in the middle. Findings and limits, study-wide: Because they were indistinguishable, some V segments, including TRBV6-2 and TRBV6-3, were excluded.

With regard to this clone: Its antigen is not known.

The chain is built from TRBV19 and TRBJ2-6, with a possible D match to TRBD2 (5 bases). The clonotype originates from a boy aged 2 to 9 in good health and CMV-seronegative. Sequenced material: PBMCs. The CDR3: CASSIHEGTGANVLTF. The CDR3 region has the DNA TGTGCCAGTAGTATACACGAGGGAACTGGGGCCAACGTCCTGACTTTC.